Listed below are T cell receptor beta chains from one sample, sequenced in a study of T-cell memory formation after mild COVID-19. TCRdb itself ran the 5' RACE reads through MiXCR, one entry per CDR3 protein. Altogether around 200,000 distinct CDR3 sequences are present, 9.5% being singletons, with the ten largest covering roughly 4%. The sample was PBMCs or a T cell subset sorted from them (not recorded which). These receptors all come from a man aged 18 to 35 who had mild COVID-19 (a few samples of this study predate the infection). Cell type and time point are not known. CDR3s include the opening cysteine and the closing phenylalanine or tryptophan.

CDR3aa	v_gene
CASSRILAGPYEQYF	TRBV4-3
CAISGGEGYGYTF	TRBV10-3
CASSIPTSDTDTQYF	TRBV7-2
CASSEVRGQGTF	TRBV7-9
CASSLMRSLAKNIQYF	TRBV12-3/TRBV12-4
CASSRSGGAKDTQYF	TRBV6-4
CASQGTPSYNEQFF	TRBV7-2
CASSLVGQGRNEKLFF	TRBV5-6
CASSKGKGPRDRYQETQYF	TRBV21-1
CASSLDRENEQFF	TRBV7-2
CASSLAGAENIQYF	TRBV7-2
CASSLLAGANYGYTF	TRBV28
CASSLAGTLNSPLHF	TRBV5-1
CSVFGTEETQYF	TRBV29-1
CASSFHGGRPQEAFF	TRBV28
CASSLRVGANEQFF	TRBV9
CSASHPRGSSYEQYF	TRBV20-1
CASEAGGSGTQYF	TRBV7-2
CASSLGEMLGGYTF	TRBV7-2
CSASGQGSNQPQHF	TRBV20-1
CASQEGRENQPQHF	TRBV23-1
CASSLASNEKLFF	TRBV12-3/TRBV12-4
CASSPPPGYQETQYF	TRBV18
CATSTYQETQYF	TRBV7-2
CASSLDQGFNEQFF	TRBV12-3/TRBV12-4
CASSPYRLNSPLHF	TRBV28
CASTREGTNYGYTF	TRBV5-1
CASSQRLAKETQYF	TRBV4-3
CSARDPGQGGNTIYF	TRBV20-1
CASSGARPEAFF	TRBV6-2/TRBV6-3
CASSLVDRSRNTIYF	TRBV7-8
CASSFDAGGRETQYF	TRBV12-3/TRBV12-4
CASSEAGGSMTHF	TRBV6-1
CASRRGLFEDSPLHF	TRBV27
CATSSASSEAFF	TRBV15
CASSLADGRGSYEQYF	TRBV5-1
CASSRAGEAKNIQYF	TRBV28
CASSPLPTGTYQPQHF	TRBV5-1
CASSWTVGGTEAFF	TRBV7-2
CASRPPGLAVAGELFF	TRBV7-3
CASSFNRQGGFQPQHF	TRBV5-8
CASRQTSGLAYEQYF	TRBV6-2/TRBV6-3
CASRQGNEKLFF	TRBV2
CASRGDRDYGYTF	TRBV6-5
CASSVGQGYGYTF	TRBV9
CASSREFTASNYGYTF	TRBV4-3
CASSPLGVSRDTQYF	TRBV5-1
CASSYTRGALNTEAFF	TRBV6-2/TRBV6-3
CASSYAGRRATEAFF	TRBV6-2/TRBV6-3